The 10 T cell receptor beta chains given below trace back to one sample, sequenced in a study of blood T cell repertoires in COVID-19. Data came from immunoSEQ multiplex PCR; TCRdb stores just in-frame clones and leaves some out. Among about 80,000 clones listed, about nine tenths were seen once. The source material was peripheral blood. Receptors were obtained from a woman between 50 and 59 years old in a cohort sampled during active COVID-19.

V is TRBV7-9 and J is TRBJ1-2, with D tentatively TRBD1 (6 bases). The CDR3 length is 18 residues. The germline V gene encodes CDR1 SEHNR and CDR2 FQNEAQ (reference sequence). Between the trimmed V and J ends, which lost 4 bases and 2 bases, there was a span of 23 bases. CDR3 nucleotides: TGTGCCAGCAGCTCCCCCTGGTCCCGGGGGGGGCGAAACTATGGCTACACCTTC. It yields the protein CASSSPWSRGGRNYGYTF.

The V call is TRBV15, the J call TRBJ2-5, with TRBD1 matching 7 bases. Germline loops: CDR1 LNHNV, CDR2 YYDKDF (reference sequence). Trimming removed 1 base from V and 1 base from J; junction bases left unmatched: 6. This CDR3 spans 16 amino acids. CDR3 region: CATSRVQPGGQETQYF. In DNA, the CDR3 is TGTGCCACCAGCAGAGTCCAGCCAGGGGGCCAAGAGACCCAGTACTTC.

CDR3 region: CASSLRDRGQHGYTF. CDR3 in DNA: TGTGCCAGCAGCCTAAGGGACAGGGGGCAGCACGGCTACACCTTC. The V call is TRBV3-1 (or the pseudogene TRBV3-2), the J call TRBJ1-2, with 12 positions matching TRBD1. CDR3 length equals 15 residues. Trimming took 4 bases from V and 8 from J; bases not matched to a gene: 8. Germline V gene data show CDR1 as LGHDT and CDR2 as YNNKEL (reference sequence).

The rearrangement joins TRBV5-1 to TRBJ1-2; TRBD1 agrees at 8 bases. This CDR3 is built from 14 residues. V shed 5 bases and J 7 bases; nucleotides not matched to a gene: 10. Germline V CDR1 and CDR2: SGHRS, YFSETQ. This chain's CDR3 is CASRFDRGSSGYTF. Written as DNA, the CDR3 is TGCGCCAGCAGATTCGACAGGGGATCCTCTGGCTACACCTTC.

The chain employs TRBV6-5 and TRBJ2-7, with 7 bases matching TRBD1. The germline V gene has CDR1 MNHEY and CDR2 SVGAGI. This CDR3 is built from 14 residues. After removal of 5 bases from V and 2 bases from J, the junction contained 6 bases not matched to a gene. This chain's CDR3 is CASSKVQGAYEQYF. In DNA form, the CDR3 reads TGTGCCAGCAGTAAGGTGCAGGGGGCCTACGAGCAGTACTTC.

V gene TRBV19 combines with J gene TRBJ2-7, with TRBD1 matching over 10 bases. Losses at the gene ends were 3 bases for V and 4 bases for J; bases not matched to a gene: 3. Germline V gene lookup returns CDR1 LNHDA and CDR2 SQIVND (reference sequence). The CDR3 totals 14 residues. CDR3 coding DNA: TGTGCCAGTAGTATTGGACAGGGGGGATACGAGCAGTACTTC. Its protein is CASSIGQGGYEQYF. Complete variable domain (other parts from reference TRBV19 and TRBJ2-7): DGGITQSPKYLFRKEGQNVTLSCEQNLNHDAMYWYRQDPGQGLRLIYYSQIVNDFQKGDIAEGYSVSREKKESFPLTVTSAQKNPTAFYLCASSIGQGGYEQYFGPGTRLTVT.

The rearrangement joins TRBV4-2 to TRBJ1-4; 9 nucleotides align to TRBD1. The CDR3 runs 15 residues. Germline-derived CDR1 and CDR2 are LGHNA and YNFKEQ. The ends lost 3 bases at V and 3 bases at J; junction bases unmatched: 2. As DNA, the CDR3 is TGTGCCAGCAGCCAGGGACAGGGTGCTAATGAAAAACTGTTTTTT. Translated: CASSQGQGANEKLFF.

The V gene is TRBV12-5, the J gene TRBJ1-1; 10 nucleotides match TRBD1. V dropped 1 base and J dropped 5; count of bases not matched to a gene: 1. The CDR3 consists of 14 residues. Looked up from germline, CDR1 is LGHNT and CDR2 is FRNRAP. CDR3 residues: CASGLGTGGTEAFF. DNA of the CDR3: TGTGCTAGTGGTTTGGGGACAGGGGGTACTGAAGCTTTCTTT.

The rearrangement links TRBV18 to TRBJ2-3, with 7 bases identical to TRBD1. Germline V lookup: CDR1 KGHSH, CDR2 LQKENI. CDR3 size: 16 residues. The ends lost 4 bases at V and 3 bases at J; junction bases unmatched: 10. The CDR3 is CASSQAPGQMTDTQYF. The CDR3 region has the DNA TGTGCCAGCTCACAGGCACCGGGACAGATGACAGATACGCAGTATTTT.

This clone was observed once. The chain joins TRBV10-1 to TRBJ2-5; 8 nucleotides match TRBD2. Germline values: CDR1 WNHNN, CDR2 SYGVQD (reference sequence). V dropped 0 bases and J dropped 3; count of bases not matched to a gene: 6. The CDR3 loop spans 16 amino acids. CDR3 nucleotide sequence: TGCGCCAGCAGTGAGTCCGGAGCGGGGGAGGAAGAGACCCAGTACTTC. This gives the protein CASSESGAGEEETQYF.